This TCR beta chain was documented in a study of T cells after yellow fever vaccination. General study results and limits: It was the secondary response that reached its peak faster, day 5 versus 15, but it was weaker. The CD4 and CD8 compartments had a small share of their clonotypes in common.

MiXCR, applied by TCRdb to the 5' RACE reads, yields one record per CDR3 protein. Of 400,000 or so distinct CDR3 sequences in the sample, around 20% were seen once. Trimming removed 0 bases at V and 1 base at J, with 9 bases between. Germline assignment: CDR1 SGHTA and CDR2 FQGTGA. CDR3 size: 15 residues. The sample holds a few counts of this clonotype. Its antigen is unidentified. Sample: PBMCs, taken before the yellow fever booster vaccination. This TCR was sampled from a man aged 18 to 35 who received the YFV17D yellow fever vaccine. The rearrangement links TRBV7-3 to TRBJ1-1, with D unresolved. CDR3 region: CASSLTKQPNTEAFF. DNA of the CDR3: TGTGCCAGCAGCTTAACAAAACAGCCGAACACTGAAGCTTTCTTT.